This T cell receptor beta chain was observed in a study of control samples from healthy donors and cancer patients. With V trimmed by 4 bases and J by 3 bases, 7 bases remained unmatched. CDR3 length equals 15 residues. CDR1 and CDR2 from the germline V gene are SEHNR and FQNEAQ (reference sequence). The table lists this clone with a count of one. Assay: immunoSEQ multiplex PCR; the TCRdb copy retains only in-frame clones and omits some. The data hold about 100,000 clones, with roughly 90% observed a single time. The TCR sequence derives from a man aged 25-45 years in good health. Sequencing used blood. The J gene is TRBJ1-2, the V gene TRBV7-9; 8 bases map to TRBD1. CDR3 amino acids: CASSSGQGIHYGYTF. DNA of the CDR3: TGTGCCAGCAGCTCCGGACAGGGAATCCACTATGGCTACACCTTC.